The clone carrying this TCR beta chain was counted many times. Its antigen is currently unknown. This CDR3 has 17 residues. V was clipped by 7 bases and J by 6 bases, with 26 bases between them. These data originate in a study of early T cells in non-severe SARS-CoV-2 infection. Looking at the study overall: Bulk RNA taken from unsorted whole blood was sequenced, leaving chains unpaired. Findings of the study overall: Matching against VDJdb likely underestimated virus-specific expansions, favoring anti-spike CD8.

The library protocol tagged individual cDNA molecules with unique molecular identifiers. TCRdb reanalysed the 5' RACE reads using MiXCR and keeps one entry per CDR3 protein. The table includes 50,000 to 60,000 distinct CDR3 sequences, roughly 8.4% detected once. The chain joins TRBV12-3 or TRBV12-4 to TRBJ2-3; perhaps TRBD2 as D (5 bases). The TCR originated in an adult who was a healthcare worker with PCR-confirmed SARS-CoV-2 infection or an uninfected control (not recorded which). Sequenced material: whole blood. DNA of the CDR3: TGTGCCAGCACCTCGAATATTCGACTACCCGTTTTGGATACGCAGTATTTT. Translated, it gives CASTSNIRLPVLDTQYF.